A single sample is the source of the 23 T cell receptor beta chains below, sequenced in a study of blood T cell repertoires in COVID-19. Here immunoSEQ multiplex PCR was the method, and the copy in TCRdb shows in-frame clones only, minus some. The repertoire holds fewer than 400,000 clones, with around nine tenths as singletons. Sequencing used PBMCs or T cells enriched from blood (not recorded which). These receptors came from a woman aged 45-65 years who had recovered from COVID-19.

V and J are TRBV11-3 and TRBJ2-1; TRBD2 agrees at 9 bases. The CDR3 has 15 amino acids. CDR1 and CDR2 from the germline V gene are SGHNT and YENEEA. Trimming took 6 bases from V and 0 from J; bases not matched to a gene: 3. The CDR3 loop reads CASSHSGGSYNEQFF. CDR3 DNA sequence: TGTGCCAGCAGTCATAGCGGGGGCTCCTACAATGAGCAGTTCTTC.

In its sample, this clone was seen a few times. The junction and the germline gene differ at one end; a read error may be behind it. The CDR3 region has the DNA TGTGCCTGGAGTGTCCGGGACAGGGAGCATTTT. It specifies CAWSVRDREHF. J is TRBJ2-3 and V is TRBV30; TRBD1 matches at 9 bases. This CDR3 is built from 11 residues. The V gene's germline CDR1 is GTSNPN and CDR2 SVGIG (reference sequence).

This clone has only one observation. The chain employs TRBV11-2 and TRBJ1-4, with a possible D match to TRBD1 (6 bases). CDR1 is SGHAT and CDR2 is FQNNGV in the germline V gene. Trimming left V 5 bases short and J 16 bases short, with 20 bases between. This CDR3 has 13 amino acids. This chain's CDR3 is CASSPRGGVVSFF. The DNA for the CDR3 is TGTGCCAGCAGCCCTCGAGGGGGGGTTGTTTCGTTTTTT.

For the CDR3, the DNA is TGTGCCAGCAGCCATACCCCCAGTGAACAGTACTTC. As protein: CASSHTPSEQYF. V gene TRBV27 combines with J gene TRBJ2-7; D uncertain. The CDR3 sequence is 12 residues long. V was trimmed by 6 bases and J by 10 bases, leaving 16 bases between them. Germline V gene sequence: CDR1 MNHEY, CDR2 SMNVEV (reference sequence).

For the CDR3, the DNA is TGTGCCAGCAGCCTAAGTAGACCGACAGGGCGAGACGGCGGCTACACCTTC. The encoded protein is CASSLSRPTGRDGGYTF. The gene calls are TRBV7-9 and TRBJ1-2, with 7 bases fitting TRBD1. Germline CDR1 SEHNR, CDR2 FQNEAQ (reference sequence). After removal of 5 bases from V and 8 bases from J, the junction contained 20 bases not matched to a gene. The CDR3 has 17 residues. Drawing the rest from reference TRBV7-9 and TRBJ1-2, the complete variable domain is DTGVSQNPRHKITKRGQNVTFRCDPISEHNRLYWYRQTLGQGPEFLTYFQNEAQLEKSRLLSDRFSAERPKGSFSTLEIQRTEQGDSAMYLCASSLSRPTGRDGGYTFGSGTRLTVV.

Written as DNA, the CDR3 is TGTGCCAGTAGTCCCCAGTGGGGGGAGGATGCAACTAATGAAAAACTGTTTTTT. It is translated as CASSPQWGEDATNEKLFF. The chain employs TRBV19 and TRBJ1-4; D might be TRBD1 (5 bases). Germline V CDR1 and CDR2: LNHDA, SQIVND (reference sequence). This CDR3 spans 18 amino acids. The V end lost 5 bases, the J end lost 0 bases, and 19 bases lay between the germline ends. The full variable domain, its missing parts supplied by reference TRBV19 and TRBJ1-4, is DGGITQSPKYLFRKEGQNVTLSCEQNLNHDAMYWYRQDPGQGLRLIYYSQIVNDFQKGDIAEGYSVSREKKESFPLTVTSAQKNPTAFYLCASSPQWGEDATNEKLFFGSGTQLSVL.

The genes are TRBV10-3 and TRBJ1-2; a weak D match, TRBD1 (5 bases). The CDR3 loop spans 12 amino acids. Germline assignment: CDR1 ENHRY and CDR2 SYGVKD. The ends were cut back, 2 bases at V and 6 bases at J, with 7 bases in the middle. This chain's CDR3 is CAISETGDGYTF. The DNA of the CDR3 is TGTGCCATCAGTGAGACAGGCGATGGCTACACCTTC.

The chain carries TRBV30 and TRBJ1-1; 7 nucleotides align to TRBD1. This CDR3 comprises 13 residues. The junction had 3 bases not matched to a gene; V was cut back by 4 bases and J by 1 base. CDR1 and CDR2 from the germline V gene are GTSNPN and SVGIG (reference sequence). This CDR3 reads CAWKTGWNTEAFF. CDR3 DNA: TGTGCCTGGAAGACAGGGTGGAACACTGAAGCTTTCTTT.

The CDR3 DNA reads TGTGCCACCAGCAGTGACACCCCGGGACAGCAATACGAGCAGTACTTC. This sequence encodes CATSSDTPGQQYEQYF. The V gene is TRBV15, the J gene TRBJ2-7, with 7 bases identical to TRBD1. V lost 3 bases and J lost 4; bases outside the gene matches: 12. The CDR3 covers 16 residues. Germline lookup yields CDR1 LNHNV and CDR2 YYDKDF (reference sequence).

The V and J genes are TRBV4-3 and TRBJ1-1; a weak D match, TRBD1 (6 bases). The CDR3 runs 14 residues. CDR1 is LGHNA, CDR2 YSLEER, per germline. Trimming removed 4 bases from V and 3 bases from J, with 12 bases in between. In DNA, the CDR3 is TGCGCCAGCAGCCCACGGGAGGGGGACACTGAAGCTTTCTTT. This encodes CASSPREGDTEAFF.

This chain links TRBV6-6 with TRBJ1-2, with D possibly TRBD1 on 5 matching bases. There are 14 residues in the CDR3. Trimming removed 0 bases from V and 2 bases from J, with 7 bases in between. CDR1 and CDR2 (germline): MNHNY, SVGAGI (reference sequence). CDR3 loop: CASSYSRGNYGYTF. For the CDR3, the DNA is TGTGCCAGCAGTTACTCCCGGGGGAACTATGGCTACACCTTC.

The genes are TRBV2 and TRBJ1-5; D is unclear. The germline gives CDR1 SNHLY, CDR2 FYNNEI. The V end was cut by 0 bases, the J end by 6 bases, with 9 bases between. This CDR3 spans 14 amino acids. This chain's CDR3 is CASSEASRSQPQHF. The CDR3 region has the DNA TGTGCCAGCAGTGAAGCGTCCCGGAGTCAGCCCCAGCATTTT.

The genes are TRBV4-1 and TRBJ2-1, with D perhaps TRBD2 (7 bases). The CDR3 has 16 amino acids. With 6 bases removed from V and 0 bases from J, the gap between germline ends came to 15 bases. Germline assignment: CDR1 MGHRA and CDR2 YSYEKL. The CDR3 here is CASSHGGGSSYNEQFF. CDR3 coding DNA: TGCGCCAGCAGTCATGGCGGGGGCTCCTCCTACAATGAGCAGTTCTTC.

This rearrangement joins TRBV4-3 to TRBJ1-5; possibly TRBD1 for D (6 bases). The V and J ends lost 3 bases and 1 base respectively, with 10 bases between them. In germline, CDR1 is LGHNA, CDR2 YSLEER. The length of the CDR3 is 15 residues. The CDR3 loop reads CASSQGHGSNQPQHF. The DNA for the CDR3 is TGCGCCAGCAGCCAGGGACACGGGAGCAATCAGCCCCAGCATTTT.

The chain is built from TRBV6-5 and TRBJ2-7; D not certain. The CDR3 consists of 15 residues. Germline V gene lookup returns CDR1 MNHEY and CDR2 SVGAGI. Trimming left V 0 bases short and J 4 bases short, with 13 bases between. The CDR3 region is CASSYSSSDWYEQYF. The CDR3 nucleotides read TGTGCCAGCAGTTACTCGAGTAGTGATTGGTACGAGCAGTACTTC.

This clone was counted a few times. The chain couples TRBV2 to TRBJ1-5; TRBD1 matches 9 bases. This CDR3 contains 13 residues. Germline CDR1 and CDR2: SNHLY and FYNNEI. Trimming removed 8 bases from V and 5 bases from J; junction bases left unmatched: 4. CDR3 residues: CASYRDRDQPQHF. CDR3 nucleotides: TGTGCCAGCTATCGGGACAGGGATCAGCCCCAGCATTTT.

This CDR3 is CARRNSNQPQHF. CDR3 in DNA: TGTGCCAGGAGGAATAGCAATCAGCCCCAGCATTTT. The chain couples TRBV19 to TRBJ1-5; D remains ambiguous. The CDR3 loop spans 12 amino acids. Germline CDR1 and CDR2: LNHDA and SQIVND (reference sequence). The ends were cut back, 9 bases at V and 0 bases at J, with 6 bases in the middle.

The table lists this clone with a few counts. Written as DNA, the CDR3 is TGTGCCAGCAGTCCAGGAAGGGGAAGAACTGAAGCTTTCTTT. Its translation: CASSPGRGRTEAFF. The V call is TRBV6-5, the J call TRBJ1-1, with D possibly being TRBD1 (5 bases). The CDR3 spans 14 residues. Trimming left V 5 bases short and J 5 bases short, with 15 bases between. Germline values: CDR1 MNHEY, CDR2 SVGAGI.

V is TRBV6-5 and J is TRBJ2-7, with D possibly being TRBD1 (6 bases). Germline loops: CDR1 MNHEY, CDR2 SVGAGI. V lost 6 bases and J lost 4, with 16 bases in between. The CDR3 runs to 14 residues. The CDR3 nucleotides read TGTGCCAGCAGCCCAGATGGGGGCTTTTACGAGCAGTACTTC. It specifies CASSPDGGFYEQYF.

As concerns this clone: The same CDR3 is also encoded by other DNA sequences in this sample. The genes are TRBV19 and TRBJ1-1; 7 bases are shared with TRBD1. Trimming at V came to 4 bases and at J to 5 bases, leaving 4 bases not matched to a gene. Looked up from germline, CDR1 is LNHDA and CDR2 is SQIVND (reference sequence). CDR3 length: 13 residues. The CDR3 sequence is CASSTSRGTEAFF. The CDR3 bases are TGTGCCAGTAGTACTAGCAGGGGGACTGAAGCTTTCTTT.

V is TRBV9 and J is TRBJ2-3, with a weak D call TRBD1 (5 bases). The CDR3 has 14 residues. The V end lost 4 bases, the J end lost 0 bases, and 9 bases lay between the germline ends. Germline V gives CDR1 SGDLS, CDR2 YYNGEE. The CDR3 DNA is TGTGCCAGCAGCCCGGACACTAGCACAGATACGCAGTATTTT. This gives the protein CASSPDTSTDTQYF.

This rearrangement joins TRBV15 to TRBJ2-3, with 8 nucleotides matching TRBD1. CDR1 is LNHNV and CDR2 is YYDKDF in the germline V gene (reference sequence). V shed 1 base, J shed 2 bases, and the junction held 2 bases outside the gene matches. CDR3 length equals 15 residues. The CDR3 loop reads CATSRGTGTTDTQYF. CDR3 DNA sequence: TGTGCCACCAGCAGAGGGACAGGGACCACAGATACGCAGTATTTT.

The chain recombines TRBV7-2 with TRBJ2-7, with 7 bases identical to TRBD1. Germline V gene data show CDR1 as SGHTA and CDR2 as FQGNSA. The CDR3 runs to 15 residues. Germline trimming cut 4 bases from V and 3 bases from J; bases unmatched to any gene: 9. This chain's CDR3 is CASSSPLTGFYEQYF. The CDR3 DNA is TGTGCCAGCAGCTCGCCTCTGACAGGGTTCTACGAGCAGTACTTC.